This TCR beta chain was identified during a study of control samples from healthy donors and cancer patients. Sequenced by immunoSEQ multiplex PCR; TCRdb stores in-frame clones only, minus some. Of around 130,000 clones listed, approximately 91% were seen once; the top ten hold roughly 3.2%. Germline V lookup: CDR1 MDHEN, CDR2 SYDVKM. J gave up 5 bases and V 2 bases, and 2 bases lay outside the gene matches. CDR3 length equals 14 residues. This sequence joins TRBV28 and TRBJ2-5; TRBD1 agrees at 10 bases. The sample taken for sequencing was blood. The source is a man between 45 and 60 years old in good health. DNA for the CDR3: TGTGCCAGCAGTTTAGGGACAGGGGTGGAGACCCAGTACTTC. Encoded protein: CASSLGTGVETQYF.